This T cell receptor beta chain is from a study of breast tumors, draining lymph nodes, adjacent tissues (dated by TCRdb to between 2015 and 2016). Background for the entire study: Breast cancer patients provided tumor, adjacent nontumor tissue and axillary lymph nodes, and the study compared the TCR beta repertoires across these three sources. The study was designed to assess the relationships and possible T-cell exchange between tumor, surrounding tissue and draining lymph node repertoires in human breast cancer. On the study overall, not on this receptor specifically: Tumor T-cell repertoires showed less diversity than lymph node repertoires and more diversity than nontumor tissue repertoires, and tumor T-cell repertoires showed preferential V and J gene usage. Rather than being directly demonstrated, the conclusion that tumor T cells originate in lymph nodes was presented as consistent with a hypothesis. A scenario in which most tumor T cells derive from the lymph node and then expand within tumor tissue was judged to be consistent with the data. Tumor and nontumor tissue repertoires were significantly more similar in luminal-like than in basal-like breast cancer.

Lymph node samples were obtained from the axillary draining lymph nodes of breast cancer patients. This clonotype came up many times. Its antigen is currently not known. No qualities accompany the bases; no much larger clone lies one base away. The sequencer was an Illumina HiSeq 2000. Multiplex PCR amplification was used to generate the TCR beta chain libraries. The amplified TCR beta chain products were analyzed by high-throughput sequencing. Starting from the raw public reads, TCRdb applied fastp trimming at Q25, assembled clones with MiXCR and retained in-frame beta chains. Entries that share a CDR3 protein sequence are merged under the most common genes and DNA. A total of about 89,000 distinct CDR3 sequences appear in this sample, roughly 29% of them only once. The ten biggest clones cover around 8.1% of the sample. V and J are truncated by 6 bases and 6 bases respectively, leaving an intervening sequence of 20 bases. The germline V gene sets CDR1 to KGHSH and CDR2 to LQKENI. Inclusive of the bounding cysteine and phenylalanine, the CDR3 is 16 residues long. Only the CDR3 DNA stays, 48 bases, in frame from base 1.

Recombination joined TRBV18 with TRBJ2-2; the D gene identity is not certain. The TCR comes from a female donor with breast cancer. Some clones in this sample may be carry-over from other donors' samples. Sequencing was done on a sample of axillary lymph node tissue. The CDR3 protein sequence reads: CASSPADHFPAGELFF. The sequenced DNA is TGTGCCAGCTCCCCCGCGGACCATTTTCCGGCCGGGGAGCTGTTTTTT.